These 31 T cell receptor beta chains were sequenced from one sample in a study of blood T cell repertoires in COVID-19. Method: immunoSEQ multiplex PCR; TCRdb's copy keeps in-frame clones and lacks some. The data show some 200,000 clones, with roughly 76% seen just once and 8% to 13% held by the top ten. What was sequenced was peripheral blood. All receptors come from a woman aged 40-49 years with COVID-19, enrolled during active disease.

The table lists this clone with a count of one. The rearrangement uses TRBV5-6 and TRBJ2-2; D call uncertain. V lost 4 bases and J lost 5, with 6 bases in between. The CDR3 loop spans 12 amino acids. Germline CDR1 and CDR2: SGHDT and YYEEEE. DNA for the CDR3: TGTGCCAGCAGCCTATCGACCGGGGAGCTGTTTTTT. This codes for CASSLSTGELFF.

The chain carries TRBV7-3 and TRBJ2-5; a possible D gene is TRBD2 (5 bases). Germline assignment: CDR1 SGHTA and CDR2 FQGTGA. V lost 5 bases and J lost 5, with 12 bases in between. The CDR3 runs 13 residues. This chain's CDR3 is CASSTRNDETQYF. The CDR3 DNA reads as TGTGCCAGCAGCACTAGGAACGATGAGACCCAGTACTTC. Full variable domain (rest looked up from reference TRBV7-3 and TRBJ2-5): GAGVSQTPSNKVTEKGKYVELRCDPISGHTALYWYRQSLGQGPEFLIYFQGTGAADDSGLPNDRFFAVRPEGSVSTLKIQRTERGDSAVYLCASSTRNDETQYFGPGTRLLVL.

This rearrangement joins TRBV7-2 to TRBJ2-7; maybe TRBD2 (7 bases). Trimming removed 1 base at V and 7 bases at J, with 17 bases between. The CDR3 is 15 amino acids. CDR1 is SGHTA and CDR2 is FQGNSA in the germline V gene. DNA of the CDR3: TGTGCCAGCAGCTTAGGCGGGGGCATGCCTGTAGAGCAGTACGTC. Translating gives CASSLGGGMPVEQYV.

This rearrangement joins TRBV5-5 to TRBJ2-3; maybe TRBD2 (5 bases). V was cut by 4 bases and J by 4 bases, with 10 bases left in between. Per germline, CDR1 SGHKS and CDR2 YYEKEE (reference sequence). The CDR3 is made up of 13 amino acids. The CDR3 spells CASSLLGSDTQYF. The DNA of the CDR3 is TGTGCCAGCAGCCTACTAGGTTCAGATACGCAGTATTTT.

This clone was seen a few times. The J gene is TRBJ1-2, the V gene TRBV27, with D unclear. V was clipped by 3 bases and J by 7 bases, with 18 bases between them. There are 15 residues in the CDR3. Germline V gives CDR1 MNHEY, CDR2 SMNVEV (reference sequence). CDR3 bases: TGTGCCAGCAGTTTTTCCCCCTCGGCGGGGAGTGGCTACACCTTC. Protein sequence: CASSFSPSAGSGYTF.

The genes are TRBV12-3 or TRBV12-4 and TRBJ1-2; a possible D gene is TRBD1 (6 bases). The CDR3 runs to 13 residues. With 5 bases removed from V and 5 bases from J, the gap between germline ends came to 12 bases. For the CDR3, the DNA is TGTGCCAGCAGTGAGGGGGATGGTTATGGCTACACCTTC. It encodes CASSEGDGYGYTF.

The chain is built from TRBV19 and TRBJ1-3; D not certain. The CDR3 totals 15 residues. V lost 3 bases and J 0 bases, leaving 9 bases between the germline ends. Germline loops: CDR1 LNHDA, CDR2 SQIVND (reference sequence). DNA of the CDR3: TGTGCCAGTAGTATCCCAGCAGGCTCTGGAAACACCATATATTTT. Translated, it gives CASSIPAGSGNTIYF.

The CDR3 loop is CASSRGTGLEKLFF. The DNA of the CDR3 is TGTGCCAGCAGCCGGGGGACAGGACTTGAAAAACTGTTTTTT. The chain links TRBV14 to TRBJ1-4; 8 bases match TRBD1. The V gene's germline CDR1 is SGHDN and CDR2 FVKESK. The CDR3 loop spans 14 amino acids. V dropped 4 bases and J dropped 7; count of bases not matched to a gene: 5.

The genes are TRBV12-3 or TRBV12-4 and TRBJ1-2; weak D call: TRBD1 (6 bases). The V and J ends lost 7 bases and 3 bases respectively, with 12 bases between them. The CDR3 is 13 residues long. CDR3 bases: TGTGCCAGCACCAAGACAGGTCACTATGGCTACACCTTC. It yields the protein CASTKTGHYGYTF.

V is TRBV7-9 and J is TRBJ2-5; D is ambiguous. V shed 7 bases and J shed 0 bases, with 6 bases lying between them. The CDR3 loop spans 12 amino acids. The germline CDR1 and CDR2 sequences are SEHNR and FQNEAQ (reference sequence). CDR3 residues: CASNSNQETQYF. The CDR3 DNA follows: TGTGCCAGCAACTCTAACCAAGAGACCCAGTACTTC.

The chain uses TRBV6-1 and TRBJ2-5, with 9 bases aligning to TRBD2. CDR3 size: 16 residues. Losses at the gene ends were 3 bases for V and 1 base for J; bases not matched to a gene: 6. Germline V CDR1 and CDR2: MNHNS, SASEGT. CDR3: CASSEYSGGFQETQYF. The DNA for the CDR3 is TGTGCCAGCAGTGAGTATAGCGGGGGATTCCAAGAGACCCAGTACTTC.

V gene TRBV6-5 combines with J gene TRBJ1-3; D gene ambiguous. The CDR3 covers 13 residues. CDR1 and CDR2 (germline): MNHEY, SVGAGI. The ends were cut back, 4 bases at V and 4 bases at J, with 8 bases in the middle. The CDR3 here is CASSLREGNTIYF. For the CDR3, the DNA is TGTGCCAGCAGTTTGAGGGAGGGAAACACCATATATTTT.

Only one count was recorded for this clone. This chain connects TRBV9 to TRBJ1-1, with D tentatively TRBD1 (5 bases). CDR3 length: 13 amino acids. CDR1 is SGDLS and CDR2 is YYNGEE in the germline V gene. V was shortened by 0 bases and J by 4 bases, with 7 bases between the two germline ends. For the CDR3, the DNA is TGTGCCAGCAGCGTAGGGCAGGGCACTGAAGCTTTCTTT. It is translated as CASSVGQGTEAFF.

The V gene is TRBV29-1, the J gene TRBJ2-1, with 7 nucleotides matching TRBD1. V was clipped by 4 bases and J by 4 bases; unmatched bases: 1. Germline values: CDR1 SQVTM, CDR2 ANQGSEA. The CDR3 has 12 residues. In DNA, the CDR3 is TGCAGCGTTGGGGACAGATACAATGAGCAGTTCTTC. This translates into CSVGDRYNEQFF.

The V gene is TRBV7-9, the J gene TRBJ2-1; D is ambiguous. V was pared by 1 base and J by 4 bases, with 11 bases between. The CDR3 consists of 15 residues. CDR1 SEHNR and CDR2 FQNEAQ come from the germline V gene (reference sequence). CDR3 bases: TGTGCCAGCAGCTTAGTGATTCAGTTGTACAATGAGCAGTTCTTC. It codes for CASSLVIQLYNEQFF.

The CDR3 loop is CASSLPSGANVLTF. Here the CDR3 DNA reads TGCGCCAGCAGCTTGCCTTCTGGGGCCAACGTCCTGACTTTC. The rearrangement links TRBV5-1 to TRBJ2-6; no clear D. This CDR3 has 14 amino acids. V shed 1 base and J shed 1 base, with 3 bases lying between them. Germline values: CDR1 SGHRS, CDR2 YFSETQ.

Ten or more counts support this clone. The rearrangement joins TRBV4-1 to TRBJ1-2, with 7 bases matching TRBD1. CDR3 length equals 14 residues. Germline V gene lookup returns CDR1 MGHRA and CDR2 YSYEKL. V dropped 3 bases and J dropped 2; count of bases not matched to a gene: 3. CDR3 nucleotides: TGCGCCAGCAGCCAGACAGGGATGAACTATGGCTACACCTTC. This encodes CASSQTGMNYGYTF.

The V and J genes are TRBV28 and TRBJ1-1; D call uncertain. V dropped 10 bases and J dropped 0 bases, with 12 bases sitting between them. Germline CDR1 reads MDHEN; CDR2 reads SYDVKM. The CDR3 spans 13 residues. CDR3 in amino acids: CATFAELNTEAFF. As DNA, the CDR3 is TGTGCCACCTTTGCGGAGCTGAACACTGAAGCTTTCTTT. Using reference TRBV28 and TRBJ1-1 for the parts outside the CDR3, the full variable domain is DVKVTQSSRYLVKRTGEKVFLECVQDMDHENMFWYRQDPGLGLRLIYFSYDVKMKEKGDIPEGYSVSREKKERFSLILESASTNQTSMYLCATFAELNTEAFFGQGTRLTVV.

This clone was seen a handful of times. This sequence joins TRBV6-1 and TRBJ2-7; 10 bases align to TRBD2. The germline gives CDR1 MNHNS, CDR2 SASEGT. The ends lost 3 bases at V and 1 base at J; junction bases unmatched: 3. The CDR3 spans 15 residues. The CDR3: CASSEVGLASYEQYV. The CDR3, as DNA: TGTGCCAGCAGTGAGGTGGGACTAGCGTCCTACGAGCAGTACGTC.

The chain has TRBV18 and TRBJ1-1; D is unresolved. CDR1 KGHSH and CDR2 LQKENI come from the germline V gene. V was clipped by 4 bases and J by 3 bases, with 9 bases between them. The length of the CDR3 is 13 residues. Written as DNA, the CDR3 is TGTGCCAGCTCACAAACAGCTGACACTGAAGCTTTCTTT. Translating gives CASSQTADTEAFF.

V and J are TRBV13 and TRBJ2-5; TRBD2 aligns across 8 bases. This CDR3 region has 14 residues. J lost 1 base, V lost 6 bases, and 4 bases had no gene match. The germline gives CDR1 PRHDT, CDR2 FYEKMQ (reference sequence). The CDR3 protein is CASSSTSAQETQYF. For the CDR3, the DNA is TGTGCCAGCAGTTCGACTAGCGCCCAAGAGACCCAGTACTTC.

As DNA, the CDR3 is TGTGCCAGCAGTTTAGGTAATAGCGCAACAGATACGCAGTATTTT. Protein product: CASSLGNSATDTQYF. The gene calls are TRBV27 and TRBJ2-3, with D possibly matching TRBD2 (5 bases). Germline loops: CDR1 MNHEY, CDR2 SMNVEV (reference sequence). The V end was cut by 2 bases, the J end by 3 bases, with 12 bases between. The CDR3 has 15 amino acids.

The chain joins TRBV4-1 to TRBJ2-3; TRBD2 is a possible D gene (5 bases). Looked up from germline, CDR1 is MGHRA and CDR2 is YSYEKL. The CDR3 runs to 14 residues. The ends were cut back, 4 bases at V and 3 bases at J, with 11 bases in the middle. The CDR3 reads CASSPQQRTDTQYF. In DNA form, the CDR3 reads TGCGCCAGCAGCCCCCAGCAGCGGACAGATACGCAGTATTTT.

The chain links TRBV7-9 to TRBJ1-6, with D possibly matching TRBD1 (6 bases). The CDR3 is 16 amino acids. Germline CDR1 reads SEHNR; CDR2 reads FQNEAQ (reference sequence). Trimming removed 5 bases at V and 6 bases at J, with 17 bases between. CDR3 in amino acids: CASSQPTDSSNSPLHF. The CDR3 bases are TGTGCCAGCAGCCAACCCACGGACAGCAGTAATTCACCCCTCCACTTT. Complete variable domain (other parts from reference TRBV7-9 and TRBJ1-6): DTGVSQNPRHKITKRGQNVTFRCDPISEHNRLYWYRQTLGQGPEFLTYFQNEAQLEKSRLLSDRFSAERPKGSFSTLEIQRTEQGDSAMYLCASSQPTDSSNSPLHFGNGTRLTVT.

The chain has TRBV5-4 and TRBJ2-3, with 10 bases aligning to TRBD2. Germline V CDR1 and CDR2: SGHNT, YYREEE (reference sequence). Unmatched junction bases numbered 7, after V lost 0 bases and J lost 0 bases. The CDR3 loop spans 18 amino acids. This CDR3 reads CASSLALSGLASTDTQYF. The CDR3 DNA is TGTGCCAGCAGCTTGGCCCTCTCGGGACTAGCGAGCACAGATACGCAGTATTTT.

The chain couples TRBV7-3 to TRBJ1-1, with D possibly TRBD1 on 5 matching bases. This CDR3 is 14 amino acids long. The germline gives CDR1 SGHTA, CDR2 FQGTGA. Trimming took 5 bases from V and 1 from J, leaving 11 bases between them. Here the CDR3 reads CASSVQGTNTEAFF. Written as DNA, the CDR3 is TGTGCCAGCAGCGTCCAGGGAACGAACACTGAAGCTTTCTTT.

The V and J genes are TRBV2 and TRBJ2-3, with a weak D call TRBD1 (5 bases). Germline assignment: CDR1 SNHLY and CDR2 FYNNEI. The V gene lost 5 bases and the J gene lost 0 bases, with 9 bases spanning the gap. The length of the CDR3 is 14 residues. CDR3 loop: CASSTGPSTDTQYF. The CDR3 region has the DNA TGTGCCAGCAGTACAGGCCCCAGCACAGATACGCAGTATTTT.

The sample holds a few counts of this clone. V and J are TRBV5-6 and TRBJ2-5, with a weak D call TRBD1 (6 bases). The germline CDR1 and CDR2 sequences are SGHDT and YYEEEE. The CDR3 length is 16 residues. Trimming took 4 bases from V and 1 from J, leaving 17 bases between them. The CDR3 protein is CASSPRDKTLQETQYF. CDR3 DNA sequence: TGTGCCAGCAGCCCCCGGGACAAAACGCTCCAAGAGACCCAGTACTTC.

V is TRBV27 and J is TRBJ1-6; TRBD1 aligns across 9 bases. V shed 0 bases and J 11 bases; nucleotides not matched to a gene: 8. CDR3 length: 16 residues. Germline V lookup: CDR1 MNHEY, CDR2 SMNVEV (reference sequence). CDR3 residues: CASSLSTTGGGTPLHF. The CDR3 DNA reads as TGTGCCAGCAGTTTATCGACGACAGGGGGGGGGACACCCCTCCACTTT.

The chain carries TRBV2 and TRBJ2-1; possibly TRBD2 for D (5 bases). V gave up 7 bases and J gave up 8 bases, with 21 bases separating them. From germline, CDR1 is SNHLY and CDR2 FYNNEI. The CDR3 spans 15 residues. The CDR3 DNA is TGTGCCAGCAATGATCCGGGGAACGGCGTCGATGAGCAGTTCTTC. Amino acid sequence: CASNDPGNGVDEQFF.

The CDR3 loop reads CASSHSGGEQYF. Written as DNA, the CDR3 is TGTGCCAGCAGTCACAGCGGAGGGGAGCAGTACTTC. V is TRBV6-2 or TRBV6-3 and J is TRBJ2-7; D perhaps matches TRBD2 (6 bases). This CDR3 has 12 residues. Germline V gene data show CDR1 as MNHEY and CDR2 as SVGEGT. Trimming left V 5 bases short and J 7 bases short, with 12 bases between.